A single sample is the source of the 9 T cell receptor beta chains below, sequenced in a study of T cells in localized non-small cell lung cancer (dated by TCRdb to 2019 to 2021). The method behind the library was the immunoSEQ multiplex PCR assay. TCRdb holds this immuneACCESS table with in-frame rearrangements only. Some clones are missing; in checked studies, unresolved V genes explain under half, and the rest has no known cause. The sample table contains roughly 30,000 clones; only one count was recorded for approximately 90% of them. Clones ranked in the top ten supply about 3% of the sample. The starting material was peripheral blood, obtained before any cancer treatment. All receptors derive from a woman aged 18-49 years with stage I lung adenocarcinoma.

The rearrangement links TRBV4-3 to TRBJ2-7; D is perhaps TRBD2 (6 bases). CDR1 is LGHNA, CDR2 YSLEER, per germline. Trimming pared 1 base from V and 0 bases from J, leaving 10 bases between. This CDR3 comprises 15 residues. The chain's CDR3 is CASSQGGALSYEQYF. The CDR3 DNA reads as TGCGCCAGCAGCCAAGGCGGGGCCCTCTCCTACGAGCAGTACTTC.

The chain uses TRBV5-5 and TRBJ2-5; D gene ambiguous. Germline CDR1 reads SGHKS; CDR2 reads YYEKEE (reference sequence). The V end was cut by 0 bases, the J end by 3 bases, with 12 bases between. The CDR3 is 15 amino acids. Here the CDR3 reads CASSLGAIGEETQYF. In DNA, the CDR3 is TGTGCCAGCAGCTTGGGGGCTATCGGCGAAGAGACCCAGTACTTC.

This chain uses TRBV15 with TRBJ1-2, with D perhaps TRBD1 (5 bases). With 2 bases removed from V and 4 bases from J, the gap between germline ends came to 17 bases. The CDR3 spans 16 residues. Germline-derived CDR1 and CDR2 are LNHNV and YYDKDF (reference sequence). The CDR3 bases are TGTGCCACCAGCAGAAGCCTAGACGAACAGGCCTATGGCTACACCTTC. This translates into CATSRSLDEQAYGYTF.

V usage is TRBV21-1 and J usage is TRBJ2-5; the table calls TRBD2, which could not be checked here. TRBV21-1 counts as a pseudogene. This CDR3 contains 19 residues. The CDR3 protein is CASSAPRTGTSEPQETQYF. CDR3 coding DNA: TGTGCCAGCAGCGCGCCCAGAACCGGGACTAGCGAGCCCCAAGAGACCCAGTACTTC.

CDR3: CASSLGFENTEAFF. Written as DNA, the CDR3 is TGCGCCAGCAGCTTGGGATTCGAGAACACTGAAGCTTTCTTT. The J gene is TRBJ1-1, the V gene TRBV5-1, with D unresolved. Germline-derived CDR1 and CDR2 are SGHRS and YFSETQ. This CDR3 region has 14 residues. Trimming took off 0 bases at V and 1 base at J, with 7 bases between the two ends.

The chain links TRBV5-1 to TRBJ1-6; D gene ambiguous. V was trimmed by 7 bases and J by 0 bases, leaving 14 bases between them. Germline CDR1 is SGHRS and CDR2 is YFSETQ. The CDR3 length is 16 residues. CDR3 region: CASRLDGSSYNSPLHF. The CDR3 DNA follows: TGCGCCAGCCGGCTCGATGGGAGCTCCTATAATTCACCCCTCCACTTT.

This clone was observed a handful of times. J is TRBJ2-3 and V is TRBV12-5; D ambiguous. V shed 6 bases and J shed 2 bases, with 15 bases lying between them. Germline V gene lookup returns CDR1 LGHNT and CDR2 FRNRAP. CDR3 length equals 15 residues. The CDR3 DNA reads TGTGCTAGTGGCGGTCTCAATTCTCTCACAGATACGCAGTATTTT. It translates to CASGGLNSLTDTQYF.

The chain joins TRBV19 to TRBJ1-1; TRBD1 agrees at 10 bases. Germline values: CDR1 LNHDA, CDR2 SQIVND (reference sequence). This CDR3 spans 15 amino acids. V lost 5 bases, J lost 3 bases, and 6 bases stayed unmatched. The CDR3 reads CASSAAGTGDTEAFF. CDR3 coding DNA: TGTGCCAGTAGTGCGGCCGGGACAGGGGACACTGAAGCTTTCTTT. Full variable domain (missing parts from reference TRBV19 and TRBJ1-1): DGGITQSPKYLFRKEGQNVTLSCEQNLNHDAMYWYRQDPGQGLRLIYYSQIVNDFQKGDIAEGYSVSREKKESFPLTVTSAQKNPTAFYLCASSAAGTGDTEAFFGQGTRLTVV.

J is TRBJ2-2 and V is TRBV6-6; a possible D gene is TRBD2 (7 bases). Trimming removed 5 bases from V and 7 bases from J, with 17 bases in between. Germline CDR1 MNHNY, CDR2 SVGAGI (reference sequence). The CDR3 runs 15 residues. CDR3 in DNA: TGTGCCAGCAGTCGGGGGGCCAGTTCGAACGGGGAGCTGTTTTTT. Amino acid sequence: CASSRGASSNGELFF.